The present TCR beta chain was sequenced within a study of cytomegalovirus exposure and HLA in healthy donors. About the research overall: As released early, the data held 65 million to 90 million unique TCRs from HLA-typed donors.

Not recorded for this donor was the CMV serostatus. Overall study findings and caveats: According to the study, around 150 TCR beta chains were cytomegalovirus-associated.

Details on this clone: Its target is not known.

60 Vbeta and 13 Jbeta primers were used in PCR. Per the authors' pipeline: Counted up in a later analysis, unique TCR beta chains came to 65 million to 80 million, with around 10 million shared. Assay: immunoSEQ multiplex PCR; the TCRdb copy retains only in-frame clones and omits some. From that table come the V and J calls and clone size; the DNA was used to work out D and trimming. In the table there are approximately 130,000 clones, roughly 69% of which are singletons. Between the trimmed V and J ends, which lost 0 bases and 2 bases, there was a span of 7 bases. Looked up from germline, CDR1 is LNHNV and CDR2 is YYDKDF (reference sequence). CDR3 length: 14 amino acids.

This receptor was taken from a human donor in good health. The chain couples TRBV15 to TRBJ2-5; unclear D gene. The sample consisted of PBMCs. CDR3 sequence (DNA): TGTGCCACCAGCAGAGATGAGCCTCAAGAGACCCAGTACTTC. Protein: CATSRDEPQETQYF.